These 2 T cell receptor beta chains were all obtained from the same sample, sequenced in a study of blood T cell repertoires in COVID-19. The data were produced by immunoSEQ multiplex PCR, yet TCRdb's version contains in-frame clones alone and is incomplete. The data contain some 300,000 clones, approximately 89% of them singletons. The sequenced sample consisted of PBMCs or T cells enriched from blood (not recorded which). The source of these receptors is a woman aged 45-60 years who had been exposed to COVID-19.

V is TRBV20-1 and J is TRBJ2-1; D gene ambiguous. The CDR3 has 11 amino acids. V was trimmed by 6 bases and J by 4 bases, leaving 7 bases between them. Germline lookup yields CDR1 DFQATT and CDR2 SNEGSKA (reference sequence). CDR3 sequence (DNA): TGCAGTGCCCCAGCGTACAATGAGCAGTTCTTC. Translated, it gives CSAPAYNEQFF.

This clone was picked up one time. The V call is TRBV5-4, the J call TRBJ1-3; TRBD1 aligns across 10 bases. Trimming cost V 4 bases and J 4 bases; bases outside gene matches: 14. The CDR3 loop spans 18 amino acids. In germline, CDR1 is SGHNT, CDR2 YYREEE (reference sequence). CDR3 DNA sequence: TGTGCCAGCAGCATATCTCCTGACAGGGGGCCGGGAGGAAACACCATATATTTT. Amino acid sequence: CASSISPDRGPGGNTIYF.